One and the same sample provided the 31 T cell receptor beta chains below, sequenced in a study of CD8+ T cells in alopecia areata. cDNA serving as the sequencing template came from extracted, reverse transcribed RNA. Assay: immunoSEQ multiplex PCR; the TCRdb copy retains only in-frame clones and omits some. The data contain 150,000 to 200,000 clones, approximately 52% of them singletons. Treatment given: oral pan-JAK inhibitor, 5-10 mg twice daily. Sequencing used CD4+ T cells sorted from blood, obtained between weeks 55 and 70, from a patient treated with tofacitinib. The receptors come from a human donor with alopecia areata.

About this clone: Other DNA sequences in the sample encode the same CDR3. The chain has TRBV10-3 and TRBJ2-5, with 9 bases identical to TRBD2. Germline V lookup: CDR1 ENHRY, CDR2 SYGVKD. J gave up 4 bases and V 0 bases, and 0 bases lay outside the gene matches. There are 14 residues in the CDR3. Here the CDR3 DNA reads TGTGCCATCAGTGAGTCGACTAGCGGAGAGACCCAGTACTTC. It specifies CAISESTSGETQYF.

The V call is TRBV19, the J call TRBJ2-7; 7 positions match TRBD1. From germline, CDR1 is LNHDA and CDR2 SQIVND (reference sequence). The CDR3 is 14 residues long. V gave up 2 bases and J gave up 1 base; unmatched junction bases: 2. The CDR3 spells CASSISTGSYEQYF. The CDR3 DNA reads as TGTGCCAGTAGTATATCGACAGGGTCCTACGAGCAGTACTTC.

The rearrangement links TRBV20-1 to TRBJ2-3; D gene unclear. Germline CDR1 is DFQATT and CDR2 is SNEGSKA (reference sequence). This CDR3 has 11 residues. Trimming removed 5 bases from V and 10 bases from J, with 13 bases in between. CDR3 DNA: TGCAGTGCTGATGGGCAGACGGCGCAGTATTTT. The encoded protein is CSADGQTAQYF.

The CDR3 DNA sequence: TGTGCCTGGAGTGTAAAGGGGGCTGGCACAGATACGCAGTATTTT. It is translated as CAWSVKGAGTDTQYF. This rearrangement joins TRBV30 to TRBJ2-3; the match to TRBD1 covers 7 bases. Germline lookup yields CDR1 GTSNPN and CDR2 SVGIG (reference sequence). V was clipped by 0 bases and J by 1 base; unmatched bases: 4. The CDR3 consists of 15 residues.

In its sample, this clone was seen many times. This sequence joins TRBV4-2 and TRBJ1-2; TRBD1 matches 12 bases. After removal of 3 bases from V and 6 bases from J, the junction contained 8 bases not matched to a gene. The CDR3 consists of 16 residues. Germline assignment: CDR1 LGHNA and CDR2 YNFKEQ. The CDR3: CASSQGPGQGAHGYTF. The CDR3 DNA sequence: TGTGCCAGCAGCCAGGGGCCGGGACAGGGGGCGCATGGCTACACCTTC.

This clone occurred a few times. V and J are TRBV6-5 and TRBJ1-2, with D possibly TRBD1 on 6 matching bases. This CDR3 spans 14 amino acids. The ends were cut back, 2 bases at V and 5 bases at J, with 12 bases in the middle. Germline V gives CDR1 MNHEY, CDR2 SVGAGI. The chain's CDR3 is CASSYGAGEYGYTF. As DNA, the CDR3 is TGTGCCAGCAGTTACGGGGCAGGGGAATATGGCTACACCTTC.

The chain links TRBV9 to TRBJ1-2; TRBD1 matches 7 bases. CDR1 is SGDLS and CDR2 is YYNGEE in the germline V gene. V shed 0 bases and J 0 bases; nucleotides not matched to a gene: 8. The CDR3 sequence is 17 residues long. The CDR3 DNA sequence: TGTGCCAGCAGCGTAGGGAGAGGGACAGAGACTAACTATGGCTACACCTTC. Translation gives CASSVGRGTETNYGYTF. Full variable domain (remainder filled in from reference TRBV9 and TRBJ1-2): DSGVTQTPKHLITATGQRVTLRCSPRSGDLSVYWYQQSLDQGLQFLIQYYNGEERAKGNILERFSAQQFPDLHSELNLSSLELGDSALYFCASSVGRGTETNYGYTFGSGTRLTVV.

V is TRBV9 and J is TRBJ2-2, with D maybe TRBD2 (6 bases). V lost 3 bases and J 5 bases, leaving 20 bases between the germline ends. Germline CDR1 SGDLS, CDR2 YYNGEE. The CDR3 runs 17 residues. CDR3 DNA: TGTGCCAGCAGCGCAACCACGACGGGCAGCGGGACCGGGGAGCTGTTTTTT. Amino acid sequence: CASSATTTGSGTGELFF.

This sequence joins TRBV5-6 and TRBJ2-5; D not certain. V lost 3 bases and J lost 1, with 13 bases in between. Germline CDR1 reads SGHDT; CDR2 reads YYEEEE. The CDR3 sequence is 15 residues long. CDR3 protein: CASSSTPGPQETQYF. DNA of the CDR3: TGTGCCAGCAGCTCTACACCGGGTCCCCAAGAGACCCAGTACTTC.

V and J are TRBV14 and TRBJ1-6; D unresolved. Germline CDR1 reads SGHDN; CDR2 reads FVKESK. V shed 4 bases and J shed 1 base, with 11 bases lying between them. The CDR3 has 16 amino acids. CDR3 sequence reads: CASSPPQGSYNSPLHF. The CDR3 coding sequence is TGTGCCAGCAGCCCCCCCCAAGGGTCCTATAATTCACCCCTCCACTTT. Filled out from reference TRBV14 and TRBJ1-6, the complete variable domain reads EAGVTQFPSHSVIEKGQTVTLRCDPISGHDNLYWYRRVMGKEIKFLLHFVKESKQDESGMPNNRFLAERTGGTYSTLKVQPAELEDSGVYFCASSPPQGSYNSPLHFGNGTRLTVT.

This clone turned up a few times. The chain's CDR3 is CSAARTPEAFF. Written as DNA, the CDR3 is TGCAGTGCTGCACGGACACCTGAAGCTTTCTTT. The V call is TRBV20-1, the J call TRBJ1-1; D is perhaps TRBD1 (5 bases). The germline V and J ends were trimmed by 5 bases and 6 bases, with 10 bases remaining between them. The CDR3 is 11 amino acids. Germline values: CDR1 DFQATT, CDR2 SNEGSKA (reference sequence).

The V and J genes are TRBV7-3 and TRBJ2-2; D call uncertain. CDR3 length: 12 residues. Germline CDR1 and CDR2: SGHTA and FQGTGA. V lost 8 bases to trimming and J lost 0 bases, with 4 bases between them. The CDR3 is CASGANTGELFF. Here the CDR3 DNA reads TGTGCCAGCGGGGCGAACACCGGGGAGCTGTTTTTT.

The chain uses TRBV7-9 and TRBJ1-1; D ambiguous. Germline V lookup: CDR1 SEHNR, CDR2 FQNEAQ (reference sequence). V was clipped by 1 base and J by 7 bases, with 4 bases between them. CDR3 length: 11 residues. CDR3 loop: CASSLVLEAFF. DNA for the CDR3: TGTGCCAGCAGCTTAGTACTTGAAGCTTTCTTT.

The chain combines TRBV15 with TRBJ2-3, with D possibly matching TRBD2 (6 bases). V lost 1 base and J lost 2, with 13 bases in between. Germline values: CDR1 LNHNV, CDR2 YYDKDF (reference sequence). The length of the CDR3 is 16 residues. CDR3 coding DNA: TGTGCCACCAGCAGAGTAATTGGGGACTCCACAGATACGCAGTATTTT. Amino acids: CATSRVIGDSTDTQYF.

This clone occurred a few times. CDR3 sequence: CATVQGAQSGYTF. Here the CDR3 DNA reads TGTGCCACTGTACAGGGGGCGCAGAGTGGCTACACCTTC. The chain joins TRBV19 to TRBJ1-2; 9 bases fit TRBD1. V gave up 10 bases and J gave up 7 bases; unmatched junction bases: 10. The CDR3 spans 13 residues. The germline CDR1 and CDR2 sequences are LNHDA and SQIVND (reference sequence).

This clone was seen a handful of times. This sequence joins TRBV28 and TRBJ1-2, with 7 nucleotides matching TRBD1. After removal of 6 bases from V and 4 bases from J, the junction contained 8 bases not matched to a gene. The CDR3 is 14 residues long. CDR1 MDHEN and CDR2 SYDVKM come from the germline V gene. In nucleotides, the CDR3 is TGTGCCAGCAGGCCGCAGGGACAGTCCTATGGCTACACCTTC. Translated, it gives CASRPQGQSYGYTF.

The CDR3 bases are TGCAGCGTTGAAGGGTTTCAGGGCAGCTCTGGGGCCAACGTCCTGACTTTC. This translates into CSVEGFQGSSGANVLTF. The chain combines TRBV29-1 with TRBJ2-6; perhaps TRBD1 as D (5 bases). The CDR3 runs to 17 residues. Trimming stripped 1 base from V and 0 bases from J, with 13 bases between. The germline gives CDR1 SQVTM, CDR2 ANQGSEA.

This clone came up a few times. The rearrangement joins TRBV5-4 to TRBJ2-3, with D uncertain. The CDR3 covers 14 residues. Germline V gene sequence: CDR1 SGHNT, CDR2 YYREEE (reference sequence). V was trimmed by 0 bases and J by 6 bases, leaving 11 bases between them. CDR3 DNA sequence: TGTGCCAGCAGCTTGGATTCACCCGGGGATACGCAGTATTTT. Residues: CASSLDSPGDTQYF.

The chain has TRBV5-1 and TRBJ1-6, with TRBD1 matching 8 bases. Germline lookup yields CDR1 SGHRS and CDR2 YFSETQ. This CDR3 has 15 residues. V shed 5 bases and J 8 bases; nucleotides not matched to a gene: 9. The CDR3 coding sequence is TGCGCCAGCAGTGTAAGACAGGGGATTTATTCACCCCTCCACTTT. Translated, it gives CASSVRQGIYSPLHF.

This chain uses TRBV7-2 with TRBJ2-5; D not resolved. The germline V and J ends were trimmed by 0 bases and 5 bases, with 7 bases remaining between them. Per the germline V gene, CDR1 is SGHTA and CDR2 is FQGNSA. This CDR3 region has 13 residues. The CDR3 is CASSLAGVETQYF. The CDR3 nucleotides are TGTGCCAGCAGCTTAGCTGGGGTTGAGACCCAGTACTTC.

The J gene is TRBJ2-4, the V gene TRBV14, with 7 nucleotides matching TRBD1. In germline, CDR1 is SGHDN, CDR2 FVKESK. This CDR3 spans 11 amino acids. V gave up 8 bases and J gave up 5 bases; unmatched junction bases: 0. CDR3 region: CASGTENIQYF. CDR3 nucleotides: TGTGCCAGCGGGACAGAAAACATTCAGTACTTC.

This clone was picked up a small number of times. In DNA form, the CDR3 reads TGCGCCAGCAGCTTGACGACTAGCGGGGGTTTCAATGAGCAGTTCTTC. Its protein product is CASSLTTSGGFNEQFF. This sequence joins TRBV5-1 and TRBJ2-1, with TRBD2 matching 12 bases. Germline trimming cut 1 base from V and 6 bases from J; bases unmatched to any gene: 5. In germline, CDR1 is SGHRS, CDR2 YFSETQ. The CDR3 length is 16 residues.

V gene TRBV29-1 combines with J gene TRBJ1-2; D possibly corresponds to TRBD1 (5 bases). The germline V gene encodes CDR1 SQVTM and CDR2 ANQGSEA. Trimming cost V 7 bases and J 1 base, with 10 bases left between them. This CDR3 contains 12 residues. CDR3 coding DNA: TGCAGCGCATTAGGGGTTAACTATGGCTACACCTTC. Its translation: CSALGVNYGYTF.

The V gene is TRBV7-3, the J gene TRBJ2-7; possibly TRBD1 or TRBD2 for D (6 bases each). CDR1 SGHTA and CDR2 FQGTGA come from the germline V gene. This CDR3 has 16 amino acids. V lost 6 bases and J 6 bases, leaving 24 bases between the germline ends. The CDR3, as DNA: TGTGCCAGCAGTCTAAACCCCTCGGGGGCGGTTGGCGAGCAGTACTTC. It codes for CASSLNPSGAVGEQYF.

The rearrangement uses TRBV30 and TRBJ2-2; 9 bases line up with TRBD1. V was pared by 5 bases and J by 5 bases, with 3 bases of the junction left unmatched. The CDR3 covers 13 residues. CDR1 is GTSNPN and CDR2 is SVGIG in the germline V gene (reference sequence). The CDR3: CAWDRGRTGELFF. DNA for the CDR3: TGTGCCTGGGACAGGGGGAGGACCGGGGAGCTGTTTTTT.

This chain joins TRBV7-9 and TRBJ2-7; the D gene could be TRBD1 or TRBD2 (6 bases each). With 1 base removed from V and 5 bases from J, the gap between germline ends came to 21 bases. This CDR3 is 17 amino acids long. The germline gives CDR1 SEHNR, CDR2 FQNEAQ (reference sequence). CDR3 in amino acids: CASSLGSLTGRGDEQYF. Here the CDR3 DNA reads TGTGCCAGCAGCTTAGGATCCCTCACAGGGCGCGGGGACGAGCAGTACTTC.

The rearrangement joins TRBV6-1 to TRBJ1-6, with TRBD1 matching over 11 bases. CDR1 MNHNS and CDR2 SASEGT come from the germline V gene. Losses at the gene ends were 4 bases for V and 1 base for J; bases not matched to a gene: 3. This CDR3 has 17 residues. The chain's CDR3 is CASSAGQGASYNSPLHF. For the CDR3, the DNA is TGTGCCAGCAGTGCCGGACAGGGGGCTTCCTATAATTCACCCCTCCACTTT.

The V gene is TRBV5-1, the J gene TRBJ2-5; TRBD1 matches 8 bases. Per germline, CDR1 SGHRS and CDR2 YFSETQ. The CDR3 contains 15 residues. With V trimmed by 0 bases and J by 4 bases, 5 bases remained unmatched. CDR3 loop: CASSLASGGVETQYF. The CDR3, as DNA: TGCGCCAGCAGCTTGGCTTCAGGGGGCGTAGAGACCCAGTACTTC.

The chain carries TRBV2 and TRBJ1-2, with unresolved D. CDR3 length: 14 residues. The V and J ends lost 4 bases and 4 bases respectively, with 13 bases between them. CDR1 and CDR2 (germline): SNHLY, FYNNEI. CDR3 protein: CASSVEGLSYGYTF. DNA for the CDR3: TGTGCCAGCAGTGTAGAGGGATTGAGCTATGGCTACACCTTC. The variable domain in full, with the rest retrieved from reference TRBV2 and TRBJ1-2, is EPEVTQTPSHQVTQMGQEVILRCVPISNHLYFYWYRQILGQKVEFLVSFYNNEISEKSEIFDDQFSVERPDGSNFTLKIRSTKLEDSAMYFCASSVEGLSYGYTFGSGTRLTVV.

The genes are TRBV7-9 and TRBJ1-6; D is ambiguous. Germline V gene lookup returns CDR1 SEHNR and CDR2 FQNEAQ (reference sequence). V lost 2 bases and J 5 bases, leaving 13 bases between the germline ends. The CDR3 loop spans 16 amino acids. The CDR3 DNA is TGTGCCAGCAGCTTATTGGGGATGACGGATAATTCACCCCTCCACTTT. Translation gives CASSLLGMTDNSPLHF. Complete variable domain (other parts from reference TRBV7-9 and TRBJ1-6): DTGVSQNPRHKITKRGQNVTFRCDPISEHNRLYWYRQTLGQGPEFLTYFQNEAQLEKSRLLSDRFSAERPKGSFSTLEIQRTEQGDSAMYLCASSLLGMTDNSPLHFGNGTRLTVT.

The chain's CDR3 is CAWSGGQGGQPQHF. The CDR3 region has the DNA TGTGCCTGGAGTGGGGGACAGGGAGGTCAGCCCCAGCATTTT. J is TRBJ1-5 and V is TRBV30; 9 positions agree with TRBD1. V lost 1 base to trimming and J lost 6 bases; unmatched junction nucleotides: 4. This CDR3 spans 14 amino acids. Germline CDR1 and CDR2: GTSNPN and SVGIG (reference sequence).